What follows are 27 T cell receptor beta chains derived from one specimen sequenced in a study of blood T cell repertoires in COVID-19. Only in-frame clones appear in the TCRdb table, and some are missing; sequencing was by immunoSEQ multiplex PCR. The profile shows 250,000 to 300,000 clones, roughly 80% of them singletons. Sequenced sample: PBMCs or T cells enriched from blood (not recorded which). The receptors derive from a man aged 25-40 years with acute COVID-19.

V gene TRBV19 combines with J gene TRBJ2-7, with 8 bases matching TRBD1. Germline V lookup: CDR1 LNHDA, CDR2 SQIVND (reference sequence). This CDR3 is 13 amino acids long. J lost 4 bases, V lost 6 bases, and 5 bases had no gene match. CDR3 bases: TGTGCCAGTAGCCCCGGGACAGGATACGAGCAGTACGTC. It encodes CASSPGTGYEQYV.

This chain links TRBV2 with TRBJ2-4, with 7 nucleotides matching TRBD1. With V trimmed by 6 bases and J by 0 bases, 8 bases remained unmatched. The CDR3 is 16 amino acids. The germline CDR1 and CDR2 sequences are SNHLY and FYNNEI. This CDR3 reads CASSPDRFLAKNIQYF. The CDR3 DNA reads as TGTGCCAGCAGCCCGGACAGGTTTCTAGCCAAAAACATTCAGTACTTC.

The chain employs TRBV5-4 and TRBJ2-1, with D unclear. Trimming cost V 9 bases and J 0 bases, with 7 bases left between them. Germline V CDR1 and CDR2: SGHNT, YYREEE (reference sequence). The CDR3 spans 12 residues. This chain's CDR3 is CATHSSYNEQFF. As DNA, the CDR3 is TGTGCCACCCACAGCTCCTACAATGAGCAGTTCTTC.

This clone was seen just once. The rearrangement links TRBV2 to TRBJ1-1, with D unclear. Per germline, CDR1 SNHLY and CDR2 FYNNEI. This CDR3 is 13 amino acids long. Trimming removed 7 bases at V and 5 bases at J, with 14 bases between. DNA of the CDR3: TGTGCCAGCACAAAGTCTGGCGGGACTGAAGCTTTCTTT. Residues: CASTKSGGTEAFF.

The V and J genes are TRBV29-1 and TRBJ2-5; TRBD1 aligns across 8 bases. Germline V gene sequence: CDR1 SQVTM, CDR2 ANQGSEA. After removal of 2 bases from V and 5 bases from J, the junction contained 10 bases not matched to a gene. This CDR3 has 15 residues. The CDR3 sequence: CSVEPTGVIGETQYF. The DNA of the CDR3 is TGCAGCGTTGAACCGACAGGGGTGATTGGGGAGACCCAGTACTTC.

The chain couples TRBV28 to TRBJ2-1, with 7 nucleotides matching TRBD1. The CDR3 is made up of 15 amino acids. Germline trimming cut 4 bases from V and 4 bases from J; bases unmatched to any gene: 7. Germline CDR1 and CDR2: MDHEN and SYDVKM. CDR3 sequence: CASSSGGLGYNEQFF. The CDR3 nucleotides read TGTGCCAGCAGTTCAGGGGGTTTAGGTTACAATGAGCAGTTCTTC.

This clone showed up just once. The chain combines TRBV2 with TRBJ1-2; D is uncertain. The length of the CDR3 is 11 residues. Trimming shortened V by 4 bases and J by 6 bases, and 6 bases separated the two germline ends. In germline, CDR1 is SNHLY, CDR2 FYNNEI. CDR3 protein: CASSGGHGYTF. The CDR3 nucleotides read TGTGCCAGCAGTGGAGGTCATGGCTACACCTTC.

The chain uses TRBV6-5 and TRBJ1-4; no clear D. Looked up from germline, CDR1 is MNHEY and CDR2 is SVGAGI. CDR3 size: 12 residues. V was pared by 2 bases and J by 7 bases, with 5 bases between. The CDR3 loop reads CASSYPFEKLFF. In DNA form, the CDR3 reads TGTGCCAGCAGTTACCCTTTTGAAAAACTGTTTTTT.

The chain links TRBV13 to TRBJ1-1; weak D call: TRBD1 (6 bases). There are 14 residues in the CDR3. The V and J ends lost 5 bases and 5 bases respectively, with 15 bases between them. Germline CDR1 and CDR2: PRHDT and FYEKMQ (reference sequence). For the CDR3, the DNA is TGTGCCAGCAGCCGGGACACCAGTGGGACTGAAGCTTTCTTT. It codes for CASSRDTSGTEAFF. Together with reference TRBV13 and TRBJ1-1, the CDR3 gives the full variable domain: AAGVIQSPRHLIKEKRETATLKCYPIPRHDTVYWYQQGPGQDPQFLISFYEKMQSDKGSIPDRFSAQQFSDYHSELNMSSLELGDSALYFCASSRDTSGTEAFFGQGTRLTVV.

The chain recombines TRBV5-1 with TRBJ2-2; 10 bases map to TRBD2. CDR3 size: 16 residues. Germline V gene sequence: CDR1 SGHRS, CDR2 YFSETQ. The V gene end was trimmed by 0 bases and the J gene end by 4 bases; junction bases not matched to a gene: 3. In DNA form, the CDR3 reads TGCGCCAGCAGCTTGGTAGCGGGGGGCGTCACCGGGGAGCTGTTTTTT. Protein: CASSLVAGGVTGELFF.

V gene TRBV24-1 combines with J gene TRBJ1-5, with 8 nucleotides matching TRBD1. In germline, CDR1 is KGHDR, CDR2 SFDVKD. Trimming at V came to 3 bases and at J to 6 bases, leaving 6 bases not matched to a gene. The CDR3 loop spans 15 amino acids. This CDR3 is CATSDQDREGQPQHF. The CDR3 nucleotides are TGTGCCACCAGTGATCAGGACAGGGAGGGTCAGCCCCAGCATTTT.

The rearrangement uses TRBV18 and TRBJ2-5; 9 bases agree with TRBD1. CDR1 KGHSH and CDR2 LQKENI come from the germline V gene. The CDR3 is made up of 14 amino acids. Unmatched junction bases numbered 4, after V lost 3 bases and J lost 5 bases. The CDR3, as DNA: TGTGCCAGCTCACCGGACAGGGGCTCTGAGACCCAGTACTTC. Encoded protein: CASSPDRGSETQYF. The complete variable domain, with remaining parts taken from reference TRBV18 and TRBJ2-5, reads NAGVMQNPRHLVRRRGQEARLRCSPMKGHSHVYWYRQLPEEGLKFMVYLQKENIIDESGMPKERFSAEFPKEGPSILRIQQVVRGDSAAYFCASSPDRGSETQYFGPGTRLLVL.

As to this clone: A read error may account for a junction end that differs from germline. The rearrangement links TRBV5-1 to TRBJ2-4; D is perhaps TRBD2 (5 bases). Germline-derived CDR1 and CDR2 are SGHRS and YFSETQ. CDR3 length: 18 amino acids. The chain's CDR3 is CASSSNPGWPGPENIQYF. CDR3 DNA sequence: TGTGCCAGCAGCTCAAACCCGGGATGGCCTGGTCCCGAAAACATTCAGTACTTC.

The chain has TRBV12-3 or TRBV12-4 and TRBJ1-4; D uncertain. The CDR3 loop spans 13 amino acids. Trimming removed 5 bases from V and 0 bases from J, with 4 bases in between. Written as DNA, the CDR3 is TGTGCCAGCAGTCCCTCAACTAATGAAAAACTGTTTTTT. It specifies CASSPSTNEKLFF.

The rearrangement links TRBV6-5 to TRBJ1-2, with D tentatively TRBD1 (6 bases). The germline gives CDR1 MNHEY, CDR2 SVGAGI. The CDR3 loop spans 12 amino acids. With 10 bases removed from V and 4 bases from J, the gap between germline ends came to 13 bases. The CDR3 region is CAITDRLYGYTF. CDR3 DNA: TGTGCCATTACCGACAGGCTCTATGGCTACACCTTC.

The chain is built from TRBV15 and TRBJ1-3, with D uncertain. The CDR3 has 12 residues. Trimming left V 0 bases short and J 6 bases short, with 3 bases between. Germline V gene data show CDR1 as LNHNV and CDR2 as YYDKDF (reference sequence). The CDR3 protein is CATSRDVNTIYF. For the CDR3, the DNA is TGTGCCACCAGCAGAGACGTAAACACCATATATTTT.

This rearrangement joins TRBV4-1 to TRBJ1-5; 9 bases fit TRBD1. CDR3 size: 16 residues. After removal of 3 bases from V and 3 bases from J, the junction contained 6 bases not matched to a gene. Germline V lookup: CDR1 MGHRA, CDR2 YSYEKL. CDR3: CASSHPGTGINQPQHF. CDR3 bases: TGCGCCAGCAGCCACCCGGGGACAGGGATCAATCAGCCCCAGCATTTT.

V and J are TRBV4-1 and TRBJ1-2; a weak D match, TRBD1 (6 bases). V was shortened by 4 bases and J by 8 bases, with 20 bases between the two germline ends. CDR1 and CDR2 from the germline V gene are MGHRA and YSYEKL. There are 15 residues in the CDR3. This CDR3 reads CASSPRTEKAEGYTF. The CDR3 DNA reads as TGCGCCAGCAGCCCGAGGACAGAAAAAGCGGAAGGCTACACCTTC.

The CDR3 protein is CASILDTTTGELFF. CDR3 DNA sequence: TGTGCCAGCATTCTCGACACGACCACCGGGGAGCTGTTTTTT. The chain couples TRBV6-6 to TRBJ2-2; no clear D. Trimming took 7 bases from V and 4 from J, leaving 13 bases between them. Germline values: CDR1 MNHNY, CDR2 SVGAGI (reference sequence). The CDR3 extends over 14 amino acids.

The chain joins TRBV5-1 to TRBJ2-2; a possible D gene is TRBD1 (6 bases). Germline V CDR1 and CDR2: SGHRS, YFSETQ. Trimming took 3 bases from V and 5 from J, leaving 17 bases between them. The CDR3 is 16 amino acids. Here the CDR3 reads CASSSEPQGKTGELFF. The CDR3, as DNA: TGCGCCAGCAGCTCTGAACCGCAGGGGAAAACCGGGGAGCTGTTTTTT.

The chain couples TRBV7-2 to TRBJ2-5; D remains ambiguous. The V end lost 1 base, the J end lost 4 bases, and 16 bases lay between the germline ends. There are 16 residues in the CDR3. Looked up from germline, CDR1 is SGHTA and CDR2 is FQGNSA. CDR3 sequence reads: CASSLDGLLSVETQYF. DNA for the CDR3: TGTGCCAGCAGCTTAGATGGGCTTCTTTCCGTAGAGACCCAGTACTTC.

This clone was recorded a few times. The rearrangement uses TRBV5-1 and TRBJ2-1; TRBD2 matches 9 bases. The CDR3 is 17 residues long. After removal of 0 bases from V and 0 bases from J, the junction contained 4 bases not matched to a gene. CDR1 and CDR2 (germline): SGHRS, YFSETQ. The CDR3 sequence: CASSLASGTSSYNEQFF. CDR3 nucleotide sequence: TGCGCCAGCAGCTTGGCTAGCGGGACCAGCTCCTACAATGAGCAGTTCTTC. Based on the CDR3 plus reference TRBV5-1 and TRBJ2-1, the full variable domain is KAGVTQTPRYLIKTRGQQVTLSCSPISGHRSVSWYQQTPGQGLQFLFEYFSETQRNKGNFPGRFSGRQFSNSRSEMNVSTLELGDSALYLCASSLASGTSSYNEQFFGPGTRLTVL.

This clone appeared a few times. The chain combines TRBV3-1 (or the pseudogene TRBV3-2) with TRBJ1-5; D not certain. V lost 0 bases, J lost 0 bases, and 15 bases lay in between. CDR1 and CDR2 (germline): LGHDT, YNNKEL (reference sequence). The length of the CDR3 is 18 residues. The CDR3 is CASSQEETPVPSNQPQHF. CDR3 sequence (DNA): TGTGCCAGCAGCCAAGAAGAAACACCTGTCCCTAGCAATCAGCCCCAGCATTTT.

About this clone itself: At one end the junction does not follow the germline gene, possibly because of a read error. The chain recombines TRBV5-1 with TRBJ1-2; a weak D match, TRBD1 (6 bases). Looked up from germline, CDR1 is SGHRS and CDR2 is YFSETQ. This CDR3 is built from 15 residues. This chain's CDR3 is CASSSPGGGNYGYTF. The CDR3 region has the DNA TGTGCCAGCAGCTCACCCGGTGGGGGCAACTATGGCTACACCTTC.

This chain links TRBV19 with TRBJ2-6; TRBD2 matches 7 bases. This CDR3 spans 17 amino acids. From germline, CDR1 is LNHDA and CDR2 SQIVND (reference sequence). After removal of 8 bases from V and 2 bases from J, the junction contained 12 bases not matched to a gene. CDR3 coding DNA: TGTGCCAGTCGGAGCGGGGTTCGAGTAGCTGGGGCCAACGTCCTGACTTTC. Translated, it gives CASRSGVRVAGANVLTF.

The chain is built from TRBV6-5 and TRBJ2-2, with TRBD1 matching over 7 bases. The germline CDR1 and CDR2 sequences are MNHEY and SVGAGI. CDR3 length equals 15 residues. J was trimmed by 6 bases and V by 6 bases; bases with no gene match: 10. CDR3 in DNA: TGTGCCAGCAGGCCAACCGAGGGGGCTCCCGGGGAGCTGTTTTTT. Protein product: CASRPTEGAPGELFF.

In this sample, this clone turned up once. The chain couples TRBV19 to TRBJ2-2; TRBD2 agrees at 14 bases. The germline V gene encodes CDR1 LNHDA and CDR2 SQIVND (reference sequence). The CDR3 covers 18 residues. V shed 7 bases, J shed 5 bases, and the junction held 12 bases outside the gene matches. CDR3 region: CASTDPRGTSGRTGELFF. In nucleotides, the CDR3 is TGTGCCAGTACCGACCCCAGGGGGACTAGCGGGAGAACCGGGGAGCTGTTTTTT.